A selection of T cell receptor beta chains follows, all from one sample in a study of blood T cell repertoires in COVID-19. Method: immunoSEQ multiplex PCR; TCRdb's copy keeps in-frame clones and lacks some. The sample has 90,000 or so clones; roughly 70% are singletons. Sequencing was performed on peripheral blood. These receptors originate from an elderly woman with acute or convalescent COVID-19. Both conserved end residues are part of each CDR3.

>TRBV7-2|TRBJ2-1
CASSFRTGTYNEQFF
>TRBV2|TRBJ1-1
CASSPEQGYTEAFF
>TRBV4-3|TRBJ2-1
CASSQRTSGGALYNEQFF
>TRBV19|TRBJ1-4
CASSPVLGQGDEKLFF
>TRBV3-1/TRBV3-2|TRBJ2-7
CASSQATPYEQYF
>TRBV7-2|TRBJ1-3
CASSFGSPMDGNTIYF
>TRBV11-2|TRBJ1-6
CASSPEWSPLHF
>TRBV7-8|TRBJ1-5
CASSPGRAGRYSNQPQHF
>TRBV14|TRBJ2-2
CASTPYGDTGELFF
>TRBV7-9|TRBJ2-3
CASSLVSTMLLSGADTQYF
>TRBV12-3/TRBV12-4|TRBJ2-7
CASSRTATYEQYF
>TRBV19|TRBJ2-3
CASSIRTGWGDTQYF
>TRBV7-2|TRBJ1-2
CASSLYFDSSYGYTF
>TRBV10-3|TRBJ1-1
CAISLGEGTEAFF
>TRBV7-9|TRBJ2-7
CASSRTGNEQYF
>TRBV14|TRBJ2-1
CASSQDQSHEQFF
>TRBV4-3|TRBJ2-1
CASSGVVGDEQFF
>TRBV12-3/TRBV12-4|TRBJ1-1
CASSLAGGTEAFF
>TRBV7-2|TRBJ1-1
CASSLRQATEAFF
>TRBV4-3|TRBJ2-7
CASSQRPGAYEQYF
>TRBV6-6|TRBJ1-5
CASSPHRDNQPQHF
>TRBV6-6|TRBJ2-7
CASSQSGQSGEQYF
>TRBV19|TRBJ2-2
CASSMRGRGNTGELFF
>TRBV7-6|TRBJ2-1
CASSLETRRVDEQFF
>TRBV9|TRBJ1-3
CASSVDPGSGNIIYF
>TRBV5-1|TRBJ1-1
CASSSQGGNTEAFF
>TRBV25-1|TRBJ1-1
CASSDRDRGGDTEAFF
>TRBV25-1|TRBJ2-2
CASSETSGGGELFF
>TRBV9|TRBJ2-7
CASSVEWGGEQYF
>TRBV6-2/TRBV6-3|TRBJ2-2
CASSFHTGAGELFF
>TRBV9|TRBJ1-2
CASSLITGINGYTF
>TRBV13|TRBJ2-5
CASSLHRGQETQYF
>TRBV5-4|TRBJ2-1
CASSPGIAEYNEQFF
>TRBV27|TRBJ2-1
CASRQGAYNEQFF
>TRBV3-1/TRBV3-2|TRBJ1-2
CASSRDSNYGYTF
>TRBV5-4|TRBJ2-1
CASRPPGTVNNEQFF